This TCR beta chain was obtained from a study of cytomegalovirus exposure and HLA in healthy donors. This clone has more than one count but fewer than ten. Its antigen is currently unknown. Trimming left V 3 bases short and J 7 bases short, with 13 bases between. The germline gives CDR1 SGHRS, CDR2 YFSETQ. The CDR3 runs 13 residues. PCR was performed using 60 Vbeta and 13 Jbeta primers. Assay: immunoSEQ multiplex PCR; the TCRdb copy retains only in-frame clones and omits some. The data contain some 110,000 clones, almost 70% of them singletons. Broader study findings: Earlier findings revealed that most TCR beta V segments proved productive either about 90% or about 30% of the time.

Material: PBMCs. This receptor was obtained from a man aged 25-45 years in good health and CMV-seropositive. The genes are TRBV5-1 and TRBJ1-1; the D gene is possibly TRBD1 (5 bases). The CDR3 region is CASSWDGSFEAFF. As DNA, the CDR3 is TGCGCCAGCAGCTGGGACGGGAGTTTTGAAGCTTTCTTT.